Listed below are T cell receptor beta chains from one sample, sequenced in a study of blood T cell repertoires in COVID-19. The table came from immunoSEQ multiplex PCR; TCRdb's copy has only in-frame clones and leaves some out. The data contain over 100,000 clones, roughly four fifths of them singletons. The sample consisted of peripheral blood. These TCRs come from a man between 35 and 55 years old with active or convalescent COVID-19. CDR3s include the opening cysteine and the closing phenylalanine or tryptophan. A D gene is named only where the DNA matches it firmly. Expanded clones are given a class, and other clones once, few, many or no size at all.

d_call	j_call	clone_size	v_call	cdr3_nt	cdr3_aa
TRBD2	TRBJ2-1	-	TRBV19	TGTGCCAGTAGTATAGTTAAGCGGGGGGACAATGAGCAGTTCTTC	CASSIVKRGDNEQFF
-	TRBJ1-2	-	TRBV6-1	TGTGCCAGCAGTGAAGAGGGAGGGGACTATGGCTACACCTTC	CASSEEGGDYGYTF
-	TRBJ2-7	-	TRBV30	TGTGCCTGGAGTGTGAGAATTCCTCAGTACTTC	CAWSVRIPQYF
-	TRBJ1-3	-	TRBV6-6	TGTGCCAGCAGGTCCGGGGGAGCCCTTGGAAACACCATATATTTT	CASRSGGALGNTIYF
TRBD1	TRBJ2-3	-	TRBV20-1	TGCAGTGCTAGTGCCGGGACAGTAAATTCAGATACGCAGTATTTT	CSASAGTVNSDTQYF
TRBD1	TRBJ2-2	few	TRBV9	TGTGCCAGCAGCCCTGGACAGGGGCCGAACACCGGGGAGCTGTTTTTT	CASSPGQGPNTGELFF
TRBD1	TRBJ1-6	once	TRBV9	TGTGCCAGCAGCGAGAACCTTGGGACAGCTGCCACCCTCCACTTT	CASSENLGTAATLHF
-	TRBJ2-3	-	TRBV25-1	TGTGCCAGCAGTGACGGCGGGGCGCGCACAGATACGCAGTATTTT	CASSDGGARTDTQYF
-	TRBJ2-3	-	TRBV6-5	TGTGCCACCGGTGCGGGGAACACAGATACGCAGTATTTT	CATGAGNTDTQYF
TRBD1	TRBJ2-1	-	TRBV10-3	TGTGCCATCAGCTCGGGACAGGGGGCCGTCAATGAGCAGTTCTTC	CAISSGQGAVNEQFF
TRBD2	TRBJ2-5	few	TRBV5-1	TGCGCCAGCAGCTTGGCTTTGGCGGGGGGGCCCCGAGAGACCCAGTACTTC	CASSLALAGGPRETQYF
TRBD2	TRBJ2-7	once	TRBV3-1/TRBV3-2	TGTGCCAGCAGCCCCTCAGGACTAGCTTCCTACGAGCAGTACTTC	CASSPSGLASYEQYF
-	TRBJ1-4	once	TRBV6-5	TGTGCCAGCAGCTTTGGGAGTCACAATGAAAAACTGTTTTTT	CASSFGSHNEKLFF
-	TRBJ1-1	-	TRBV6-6	TGTGCCAGCGTTCCACCGGGATTGAACACTGAAGCTTTCTTT	CASVPPGLNTEAFF
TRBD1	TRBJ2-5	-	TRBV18	TGTGCCAGCTCACCTTACAGGGGGCGAGAGACCCAGTACTTC	CASSPYRGRETQYF
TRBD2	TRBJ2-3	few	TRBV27	TGTGCCAGCAGCTCCGGGACTAGCGGGGGGTCCCCAGATACGCAGTATTTT	CASSSGTSGGSPDTQYF
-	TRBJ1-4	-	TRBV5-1	TGCGCCAGCAGCTTGGGACAGGAATATGAAAAACTGTTTTTT	CASSLGQEYEKLFF
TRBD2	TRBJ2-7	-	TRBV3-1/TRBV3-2	TGTGCCACCGCGGGGGGGGCCTACGAGCAGTACTTC	CATAGGAYEQYF
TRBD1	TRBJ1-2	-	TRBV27	TGTGCCAGCAGTTTCCGGGACAGGAGTGGCTACACCTTC	CASSFRDRSGYTF
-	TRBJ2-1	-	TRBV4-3	TGCGCCAGCAGCCAAGGGCGGGCTTGGAATGAGCAGTTCTTC	CASSQGRAWNEQFF
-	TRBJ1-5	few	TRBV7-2	TGTGCCAGCAGCTTGCCAGGTCAGCCCCAGCATTTT	CASSLPGQPQHF
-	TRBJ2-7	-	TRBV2	TGTGCCAGCAGTGAACTGAGGGAACCCTACGAGCAGTACTTC	CASSELREPYEQYF
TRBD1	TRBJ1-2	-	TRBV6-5	TGTGCCAGCAGACCACACGGGACAGGGCTCGGCTACACCTTC	CASRPHGTGLGYTF
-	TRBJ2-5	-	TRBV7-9	TGTGCCAGCACCCAGATGGAGACCCAGTACTTC	CASTQMETQYF
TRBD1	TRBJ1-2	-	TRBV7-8	TGTGCCAGCAGCCACGACAGGGCCAATGGCTACACCTTC	CASSHDRANGYTF
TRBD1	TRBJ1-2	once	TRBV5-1	TGCGCCAGCCGAGATCCCGGGACAGGGTTCGGCTACACCTTC	CASRDPGTGFGYTF
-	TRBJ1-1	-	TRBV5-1	TGCGCCAGCTGCCTGACGGGGAGAACTGAAGCTTTCTTT	CASCLTGRTEAFF
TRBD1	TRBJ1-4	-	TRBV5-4	TGTGCCAGCAGCATACAGGGGAACAATGAAAAACTGTTTTTT	CASSIQGNNEKLFF
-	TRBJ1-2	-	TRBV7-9	TGTGCCAGCAGCTTACAGGGCCCCTATGGCTACACCTTC	CASSLQGPYGYTF
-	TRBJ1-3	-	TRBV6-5	TGTGCCAGCAGACAGCCCGGTGGGGGAAACACCATATATTTT	CASRQPGGGNTIYF
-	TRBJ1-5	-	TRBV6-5	TGTGCCAGCAGTTACGGCAGGGGTGAGCCCCAGCATTTT	CASSYGRGEPQHF
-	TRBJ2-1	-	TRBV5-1	TGCGCCAGCAGCTTGTCAGGGGATGGGGAGCAGTTCTTC	CASSLSGDGEQFF
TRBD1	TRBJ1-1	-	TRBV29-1	TGCAGCGCTGGACAGGGAGGTGAAGCTTTCTTT	CSAGQGGEAFF
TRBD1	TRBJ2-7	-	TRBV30	TGTGCCTGGAGTGTACGAAGGGACAGGGCATACGAGCAGTACTTC	CAWSVRRDRAYEQYF
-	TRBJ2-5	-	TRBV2	TGTGCCAGCAGTAGCGGGGACAGGATCTTCCAAGAGACCCAGTACTTC	CASSSGDRIFQETQYF
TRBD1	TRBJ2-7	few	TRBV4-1	TGCGCCAGCAGCTTTTCAACAGGGGCCTACGAGCAGTACTTC	CASSFSTGAYEQYF
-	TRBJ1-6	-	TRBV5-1	TGCGCCAGCAGCTTACAAGGAGTTAATTCACCCCTCCACTTT	CASSLQGVNSPLHF
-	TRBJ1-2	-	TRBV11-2	TGTGCCAGCAGCTCCCAGGGGTCGGGCTACACCTTC	CASSSQGSGYTF
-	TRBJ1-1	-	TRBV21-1	TGTTCACCCGTCCAGGGGGACACTGAAGCTTTCTTT	CSPVQGDTEAFF
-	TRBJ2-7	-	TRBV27	TGTGCCAGCATGGGGGGGGCCTCCTACGAGCAGTACTTC	CASMGGASYEQYF
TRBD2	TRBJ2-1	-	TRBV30	TGTGCCTGGATATTCGCGGGGGACTACAATGAGCAGTTCTTC	CAWIFAGDYNEQFF
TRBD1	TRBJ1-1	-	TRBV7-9	TGTGCCAGCAGCTTACAGGGGGCTGAAGCTTTCTTT	CASSLQGAEAFF
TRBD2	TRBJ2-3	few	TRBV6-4	TGTGCCAGCAGTGAAAGCGGGGGGGCAGATACGCAGTATTTT	CASSESGGADTQYF
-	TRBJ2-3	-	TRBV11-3	TGTGCCAGCAGCTTCCAAGGGGTGACAGATACGCAGTATTTT	CASSFQGVTDTQYF
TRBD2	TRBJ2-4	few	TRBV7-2	TGTGCCAGCAGCTTAGGCACTAGCGGGGGGACACTAGCCAAAAACATTCAGTACTTC	CASSLGTSGGTLAKNIQYF
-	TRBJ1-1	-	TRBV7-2	TGTGCCAGCAGCTTAGATCACAGGAGTACCACTGAAGCTTTCTTT	CASSLDHRSTTEAFF
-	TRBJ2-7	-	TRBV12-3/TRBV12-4	TGTGCCAGCAGTCGACAGGCCTCCTACGAGCAGTACTTC	CASSRQASYEQYF
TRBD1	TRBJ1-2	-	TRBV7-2	TGTGCCAGCAGCCCGTTCACCGGGACAGGGTATGGCTACACCTTC	CASSPFTGTGYGYTF
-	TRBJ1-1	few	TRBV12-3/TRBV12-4	TGTGCCAGCAGTTTGGGGGCGAACACTGAAGCTTTCTTT	CASSLGANTEAFF
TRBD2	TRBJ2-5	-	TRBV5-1	TGCGCCAGCAGCCGGGAGGCTCTGACTAGCGGGGCGGAGACCCAGTACTTC	CASSREALTSGAETQYF
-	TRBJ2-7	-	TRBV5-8	TGTGCCAGCTCTCGGGTCCAAAACTACGAGCAGTACTTC	CASSRVQNYEQYF
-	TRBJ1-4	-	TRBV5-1	TGCGCCAGCAGCTTGAGTCAGAAAACCGAAAAACTGTTTTTT	CASSLSQKTEKLFF
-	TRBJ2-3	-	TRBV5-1	TGCGCCAGCAGCTTGCCGGGAGATACGCAGTATTTT	CASSLPGDTQYF
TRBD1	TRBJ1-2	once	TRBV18	TGTGCCAGCTCACCACCACAGGGGCTCCATGGCTACACCTTC	CASSPPQGLHGYTF
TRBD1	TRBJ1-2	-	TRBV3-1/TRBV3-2	TGTGCCAGCAGCCCTCGGGACAGGGTCCATGGCTACACCTTC	CASSPRDRVHGYTF
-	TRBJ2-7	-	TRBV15	TGTGCCACCAGCAGAGATCTGGTCAGCTCCTACGAGCAGTACTTC	CATSRDLVSSYEQYF
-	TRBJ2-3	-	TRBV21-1	TGTGCCAGCAGTACTAGCGGGGGCCCGGATACGCAGTATTTT	CASSTSGGPDTQYF
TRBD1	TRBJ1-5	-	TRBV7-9	TGTGCCAGCAGTCCCGGGACAGGGGGCAATCAGCCCCAGCATTTT	CASSPGTGGNQPQHF
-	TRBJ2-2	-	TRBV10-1	TGCGCCAGCAGTGCCTATAAGACAGGCACCGGGGAGCTGTTTTTT	CASSAYKTGTGELFF